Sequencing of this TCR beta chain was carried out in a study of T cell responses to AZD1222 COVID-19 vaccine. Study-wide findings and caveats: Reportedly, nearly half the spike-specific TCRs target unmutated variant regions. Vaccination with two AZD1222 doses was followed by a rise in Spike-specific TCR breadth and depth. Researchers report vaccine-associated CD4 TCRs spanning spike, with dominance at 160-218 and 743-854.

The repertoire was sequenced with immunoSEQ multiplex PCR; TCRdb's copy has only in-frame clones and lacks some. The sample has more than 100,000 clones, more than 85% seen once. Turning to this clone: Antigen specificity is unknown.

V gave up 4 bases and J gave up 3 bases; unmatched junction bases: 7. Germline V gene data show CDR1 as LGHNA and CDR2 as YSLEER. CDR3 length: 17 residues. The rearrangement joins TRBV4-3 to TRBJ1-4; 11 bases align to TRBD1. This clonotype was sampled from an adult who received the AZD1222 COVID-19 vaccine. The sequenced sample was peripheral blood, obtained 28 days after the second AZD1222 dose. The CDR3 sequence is CASSLLGQGAPNEKLFF. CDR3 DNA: TGCGCCAGCAGCCTCCTCGGACAGGGGGCGCCTAATGAAAAACTGTTTTTT.